This T cell receptor (beta chain) was sequenced during a study of identical twins. General observations from the study: Models underestimated TCR alpha sharing (out-of-frame) in monozygotic twins.

This clonotype was detected many times. The antigen is unknown. The CDR3 loop spans 13 amino acids. CDR1 is SGHRS and CDR2 is YFSETQ in the germline V gene. Between the trimmed V and J ends, which lost 1 base and 7 bases, there was a span of 8 bases. Template switching created a universal primer site, and the cDNA included unique molecular identifiers. From the 5' RACE reads, TCRdb called clonotypes with MiXCR, one entry per CDR3 protein. The data contain around 490,000 distinct CDR3 sequences, 15% of them singletons. Healthy Caucasians were all of the donors. A further study also used this sample, focusing on yellow fever vaccine responses in identical twins. As that study records: As reported, the vaccine T cell response of twins seemed partly convergent and partly personalized.

The sequence was collected from a woman between 18 and 29 years old in good health. Input material: CD4+ T cells sorted from blood. The V gene is TRBV5-1, the J gene TRBJ2-2, with D hard to call. Here the CDR3 DNA reads TGCGCCAGCAGCTTGTACGGTGGCGGGGAGCTGTTTTTT. Its translation: CASSLYGGGELFF.